This entry lists 19 T cell receptor beta chains sequenced from one sample in a study of shared clonotypes between healthy human individuals. CD45RO-negative cells were positively selected for CCR7, leaving out terminally differentiated effector memory CD45RA+ cells. Clones were read by immunoSEQ multiplex PCR, and TCRdb kept only the in-frame ones, dropping some. The sample holds some 1,900,000 clones; 85% to 95% are singletons and the top ten take roughly 1.2%. Sequencing was performed on naive CD8+ T cells sorted from blood. These receptor sequences come from a man between 18 and 35 years old in good health.

V usage is TRBV4-3 and J usage is TRBJ2-7; possibly TRBD1 for D (7 bases). This CDR3 is 14 amino acids long. Per the germline V gene, CDR1 is LGHNA and CDR2 is YSLEER. V gave up 11 bases and J gave up 0 bases, with 17 bases separating them. CDR3 sequence: CASGDSLSSYEQYF. The CDR3 DNA sequence: TGCGCCTCGGGGGACAGCTTGAGCTCCTACGAGCAGTACTTC.

Regarding this clone: At one end, the junction sequence differs from germline, possibly due to a read error. The chain uses TRBV7-7 and TRBJ2-1, with no clear D. This CDR3 region has 16 residues. Per germline, CDR1 SSHAT and CDR2 FNYEAQ (reference sequence). In DNA form, the CDR3 reads TGTGCTAGCAGCTTATTGGCGGCCAGCTCCTACAATGAGCAGTTCTTC. Encoded protein: CASSLLAASSYNEQFF.

The chain has TRBV6-1 and TRBJ2-1; D is undetermined. The CDR3 extends over 12 amino acids. V lost 6 bases and J 9 bases, leaving 12 bases between the germline ends. Germline V gene sequence: CDR1 MNHNS, CDR2 SASEGT. In DNA form, the CDR3 reads TGTGCCAGCAGCGAAAACAACAGTGAGCAGTTCTTC. It is translated as CASSENNSEQFF.

The rearrangement links TRBV10-3 to TRBJ2-5, with 10 bases lining up with TRBD2. Germline lookup yields CDR1 ENHRY and CDR2 SYGVKD. V dropped 3 bases and J dropped 1; count of bases not matched to a gene: 2. The CDR3 extends over 15 amino acids. CDR3 sequence (DNA): TGTGCCATCAGTGATACTAGCGGGACCCAAGAGACCCAGTACTTC. It yields the protein CAISDTSGTQETQYF.

J is TRBJ2-7 and V is TRBV28; 11 nucleotides match TRBD2. The V segment lost 2 bases and the J segment 5 bases; nucleotides outside the gene matches: 5. In germline, CDR1 is MDHEN, CDR2 SYDVKM. The CDR3 runs to 15 residues. The CDR3: CASSLAGLAVHEQYF. The CDR3 nucleotides read TGTGCCAGCAGTTTAGCGGGACTAGCGGTCCACGAGCAGTACTTC.

The table lists this clone with a few counts. The V call is TRBV2, the J call TRBJ1-1, with D tentatively TRBD1 (5 bases). Between the trimmed V and J ends, which lost 7 bases and 11 bases, there was a span of 17 bases. Looked up from germline, CDR1 is SNHLY and CDR2 is FYNNEI. CDR3 length: 12 amino acids. CDR3 residues: CASNIGGSSAFF. The CDR3, as DNA: TGTGCCAGCAATATTGGGGGATCTTCGGCTTTCTTT.

The chain is built from TRBV2 and TRBJ2-7; 10 bases match TRBD2. The CDR3 runs 19 residues. Per the germline V gene, CDR1 is SNHLY and CDR2 is FYNNEI. The trim removed 6 bases at V and 0 bases at J, leaving 17 bases unmatched. The CDR3 nucleotides read TGTGCCAGCAGGACCCCCGGGACGGCTAGCGGGGGAAACTCCTACGAGCAGTACTTC. It specifies CASRTPGTASGGNSYEQYF.

The V and J genes are TRBV27 and TRBJ2-7, with TRBD2 as a possible D gene (5 bases). Per germline, CDR1 MNHEY and CDR2 SMNVEV (reference sequence). V lost 7 bases to trimming and J lost 5 bases, with 18 bases between them. The CDR3 has 14 residues. The DNA for the CDR3 is TGTGCCAGCACCCCCCGGGGTAGCGAGGACGAGCAGTACTTC. Its protein product is CASTPRGSEDEQYF.

This clone was observed a few times. The chain joins TRBV7-2 to TRBJ2-7; 10 nucleotides align to TRBD2. Germline loops: CDR1 SGHTA, CDR2 FQGNSA. The ends lost 3 bases at V and 4 bases at J; junction bases unmatched: 3. This CDR3 has 14 residues. The CDR3 coding sequence is TGTGCCAGCAGCTTTCGGACTAGCGGTTACGAGCAGTACTTC. It yields the protein CASSFRTSGYEQYF.

V and J are TRBV6-5 and TRBJ1-1; 7 positions match TRBD1. Unmatched junction bases numbered 7, after V lost 5 bases and J lost 4 bases. The V gene's germline CDR1 is MNHEY and CDR2 SVGAGI. The CDR3 is 14 residues long. The DNA for the CDR3 is TGTGCCAGCAGTCCTTGGACAGGAAGCACTGAAGCTTTCTTT. Its translation is CASSPWTGSTEAFF.

This rearrangement joins TRBV6-5 to TRBJ2-3, with a tentative D call TRBD2 (5 bases). The germline V gene has CDR1 MNHEY and CDR2 SVGAGI. V lost 6 bases and J 3 bases, leaving 13 bases between the germline ends. This CDR3 contains 14 residues. DNA for the CDR3: TGTGCCAGCAGGCCAGGAGGAGGAACAGATACGCAGTATTTT. As protein: CASRPGGGTDTQYF.

A single count supports this clone. V usage is TRBV4-1 and J usage is TRBJ2-4; D is undetermined. The CDR3 loop spans 15 amino acids. The V gene lost 1 base and the J gene lost 0 bases, with 7 bases spanning the gap. CDR1 and CDR2 from the germline V gene are MGHRA and YSYEKL. CDR3 in DNA: TGCGCCAGCAGCCAAGCCAATTTAGCCAAAAACATTCAGTACTTC. It encodes CASSQANLAKNIQYF.

The chain has TRBV15 and TRBJ2-7, with D maybe TRBD2 (5 bases). The V gene's germline CDR1 is LNHNV and CDR2 YYDKDF (reference sequence). Deletions cut 8 bases from V and 4 bases from J, with 12 bases between. CDR3 length: 12 amino acids. This CDR3 is CATGSFGYEQYF. In DNA, the CDR3 is TGTGCCACCGGGAGCTTCGGGTACGAGCAGTACTTC.

In regard to this clone: Other DNA sequences in this sample translate to the same CDR3. The chain uses TRBV6-5 and TRBJ2-6; D unclear. The germline V and J ends were trimmed by 7 bases and 0 bases, with 4 bases remaining between them. This CDR3 contains 13 residues. Per germline, CDR1 MNHEY and CDR2 SVGAGI. Written as DNA, the CDR3 is TGTGCCAGCACGGACTCTGGGGCCAACGTCCTGACTTTC. It specifies CASTDSGANVLTF.

This rearrangement joins TRBV6-5 to TRBJ1-6; the D gene is possibly TRBD1 (6 bases). The ends were cut back, 4 bases at V and 7 bases at J, with 14 bases in the middle. Germline V gene lookup returns CDR1 MNHEY and CDR2 SVGAGI. CDR3 length equals 15 residues. In DNA, the CDR3 is TGTGCCAGCAGTTCGGAGGACAGTAGCAATTCACCCCTCCACTTT. As protein: CASSSEDSSNSPLHF.

J is TRBJ1-5 and V is TRBV7-8; 7 bases agree with TRBD1. Germline-derived CDR1 and CDR2 are SGHVS and FQNEAQ. The CDR3 length is 17 residues. With V trimmed by 2 bases and J by 4 bases, 11 bases remained unmatched. The CDR3 is CASSLKNRGGWNQPQHF. The CDR3 bases are TGTGCCAGCAGCTTAAAAAACAGGGGTGGTTGGAATCAGCCCCAGCATTTT.

The chain uses TRBV19 and TRBJ1-6; D is possibly TRBD1 (6 bases). The V gene's germline CDR1 is LNHDA and CDR2 SQIVND (reference sequence). V was cut by 0 bases and J by 9 bases, with 6 bases left in between. The CDR3 runs to 13 residues. CDR3 sequence (DNA): TGTGCCAGTAGTATAGAAGGGGGTTCACCCCTCCACTTT. This encodes CASSIEGGSPLHF.

A remark on this clone: Other DNA sequences in this sample translate to the same CDR3. This chain joins TRBV27 and TRBJ2-3; perhaps TRBD2 as D (7 bases). The CDR3 is 14 amino acids. CDR1 is MNHEY, CDR2 SMNVEV, per germline (reference sequence). The germline V and J ends were trimmed by 3 bases and 4 bases, with 11 bases remaining between them. The CDR3 coding sequence is TGTGCCAGCAGTTTGGGGGGGCGCGCAGATACGCAGTATTTT. Amino acids: CASSLGGRADTQYF.

As for this clone: Other DNA sequences from this sample encode an identical CDR3 as well. The CDR3 DNA is TGTGCCAGCAGTTACTCTGGCTCCTACGAGCAGTACTTC. Translating gives CASSYSGSYEQYF. V usage is TRBV6-6 and J usage is TRBJ2-7; D call uncertain. V dropped 0 bases and J dropped 0 bases, with 3 bases sitting between them. From germline, CDR1 is MNHNY and CDR2 SVGAGI (reference sequence). This CDR3 is 13 amino acids long.